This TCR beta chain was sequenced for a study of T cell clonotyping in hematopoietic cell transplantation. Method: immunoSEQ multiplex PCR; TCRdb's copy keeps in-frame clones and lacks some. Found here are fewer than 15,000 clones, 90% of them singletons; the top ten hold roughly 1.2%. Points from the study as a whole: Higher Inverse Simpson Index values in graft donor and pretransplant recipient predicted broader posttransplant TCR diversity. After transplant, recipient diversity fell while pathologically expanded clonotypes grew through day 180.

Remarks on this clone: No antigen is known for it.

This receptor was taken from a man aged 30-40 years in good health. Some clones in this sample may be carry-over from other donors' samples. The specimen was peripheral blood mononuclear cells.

CDR3: CASTRRGGNQPQHF. CDR3 DNA sequence: TGTGCCAGCACCAGGAGGGGGGGGAATCAGCCCCAGCATTTT. The J gene is TRBJ1-5, the V gene TRBV2, with D perhaps TRBD1 (6 bases). The CDR3 is 14 amino acids. The germline V gene encodes CDR1 SNHLY and CDR2 FYNNEI. V was clipped by 7 bases and J by 4 bases, with 14 bases between them.